These 23 T cell receptor beta chains were sequenced from one sample in a study of vaccination and CD4 T cells after COVID-19. Cultured CD4+ T cells had their DNA profiled by the Oncomine TCR Beta short-read assay. In TCRdb, the PCR reads were re-called with MiXCR into one record per CDR3 protein. The table shows over 10,000 distinct CDR3 sequences, with about 50% occurring only once. These receptors are not linked to any known antigen. The treatment is: roughly 10-day PBMC culture with coronavirus spike peptide pools or control peptides (ViraFEST assay). Sequenced material: CD4+ T cells from blood, cultured in vitro. These receptors were taken from a human donor who had recovered from COVID-19.

The V call is TRBV6-1, the J call TRBJ2-7, with D uncertain. The CDR3 length is 14 residues. Looked up from germline, CDR1 is MNHNS and CDR2 is SASEGT. V shed 6 bases and J shed 4 bases, with 16 bases lying between them. CDR3 DNA: TGTGCCAGCAGCGGAGTAAGGGCCCTATACGAGCAGTACTTC. Translating gives CASSGVRALYEQYF.

This clonotype was seen just once. V usage is TRBV19 and J usage is TRBJ2-1; D is possibly TRBD2 (6 bases). Germline CDR1 and CDR2: LNHDA and SQIVND (reference sequence). The CDR3 has 14 residues. Between the trimmed V and J ends, which lost 3 bases and 7 bases, there was a span of 13 bases. CDR3 amino acids: CASSIARGRNEQFF. The CDR3, as DNA: TGTGCCAGTAGTATCGCACGGGGGAGGAATGAGCAGTTCTTC.

V is TRBV20-1 and J is TRBJ2-7; the match to TRBD1 covers 7 bases. This CDR3 has 11 amino acids. Trimming at V came to 6 bases and at J to 6 bases, leaving 5 bases not matched to a gene. Looked up from germline, CDR1 is DFQATT and CDR2 is SNEGSKA (reference sequence). CDR3 nucleotides: TGCAGTGCACAGGACAGGTTCGAGCAGTACTTC. Translation: CSAQDRFEQYF.

The genes are TRBV15 and TRBJ2-7; 7 bases are shared with TRBD1. The V gene end was trimmed by 1 base and the J gene end by 6 bases; junction bases not matched to a gene: 9. Per the germline V gene, CDR1 is LNHNV and CDR2 is YYDKDF (reference sequence). This CDR3 contains 15 residues. The CDR3: CATSRATGTSREQYF. CDR3 DNA sequence: TGTGCCACCAGCAGAGCGACAGGGACCTCTCGCGAGCAGTACTTC.

This rearrangement joins TRBV24-1 to TRBJ2-1; D remains ambiguous. Germline CDR1 and CDR2: KGHDR and SFDVKD. Trimming cost V 9 bases and J 6 bases, with 14 bases left between them. The CDR3 has 13 residues. CDR3 coding DNA: TGTGCCACCCAGTTTGCATACCGCAATGAGCAGTTCTTC. As protein: CATQFAYRNEQFF.

The J gene is TRBJ2-1, the V gene TRBV6-1, with D maybe TRBD2 (7 bases). CDR1 is MNHNS and CDR2 is SASEGT in the germline V gene. V was shortened by 4 bases and J by 7 bases, with 23 bases between the two germline ends. The length of the CDR3 is 17 residues. The CDR3 protein is CASSGTSVWDTGNEQFF. CDR3 DNA: TGTGCCAGCAGTGGTACTAGCGTTTGGGACACAGGGAATGAGCAGTTCTTC.

The CDR3 DNA reads as TGTGCCACCAGTGACCCGGGACTAGCGGGAGTGGAGACCCAGTACTTC. Amino acids: CATSDPGLAGVETQYF. The J gene is TRBJ2-5, the V gene TRBV24-1; TRBD2 matches 14 bases. Germline lookup yields CDR1 KGHDR and CDR2 SFDVKD. With V trimmed by 4 bases and J by 5 bases, 5 bases remained unmatched. The CDR3 contains 16 residues.

The V and J genes are TRBV2 and TRBJ2-3, with D possibly TRBD1 on 5 matching bases. This CDR3 region has 18 residues. Germline lookup yields CDR1 SNHLY and CDR2 FYNNEI. Trimming removed 3 bases from V and 1 base from J, with 20 bases in between. The DNA for the CDR3 is TGTGCCAGCAGTGAGTCAGGGTTGCTGTCCGTCGGCACAGATACGCAGTATTTT. This encodes CASSESGLLSVGTDTQYF.

The J gene is TRBJ2-5, the V gene TRBV20-1; maybe TRBD1 (5 bases). V lost 5 bases and J 2 bases, leaving 9 bases between the germline ends. CDR3 length: 12 residues. Germline CDR1 and CDR2: DFQATT and SNEGSKA (reference sequence). The CDR3 DNA sequence: TGCAGTGCTGCCCAGGGTCAAGAGACCCAGTACTTC. Residues: CSAAQGQETQYF.

This clonotype was counted only a few times. This rearrangement joins TRBV20-1 to TRBJ2-3; 8 nucleotides match TRBD1. This CDR3 region has 15 residues. With V trimmed by 8 bases and J by 2 bases, 12 bases remained unmatched. Per the germline V gene, CDR1 is DFQATT and CDR2 is SNEGSKA (reference sequence). The CDR3 coding sequence is TGCAGTTCTGACAGGGGAGATGGGAACACAGATACGCAGTATTTT. This sequence encodes CSSDRGDGNTDTQYF.

The rearrangement joins TRBV19 to TRBJ2-7; maybe TRBD1 (7 bases). Germline values: CDR1 LNHDA, CDR2 SQIVND (reference sequence). V lost 2 bases to trimming and J lost 2 bases, with 19 bases between them. The CDR3 covers 17 residues. Here the CDR3 reads CASSIRRGGDSPYEQYF. CDR3 bases: TGTGCCAGTAGTATACGGCGGGGCGGGGACAGCCCCTACGAGCAGTACTTC.

V usage is TRBV6-2 or TRBV6-3 and J usage is TRBJ2-7, with a possible D match to TRBD2 (6 bases). This CDR3 comprises 12 residues. The germline CDR1 and CDR2 sequences are MNHEY and SVGEGT. Trimming removed 8 bases at V and 2 bases at J, with 10 bases between. The CDR3 bases are TGTGCCAGCCGGGACTCAACCTACGAGCAGTACTTC. Its protein is CASRDSTYEQYF.

This clonotype was seen a few times. This chain links TRBV7-2 with TRBJ2-5; D is ambiguous. Germline lookup yields CDR1 SGHTA and CDR2 FQGNSA. The CDR3 sequence is 11 residues long. Trimming shortened V by 4 bases and J by 5 bases, and 5 bases separated the two germline ends. Here the CDR3 DNA reads TGTGCCAGCAGCTCCAAGGAGACCCAGTACTTC. It yields the protein CASSSKETQYF. Drawing the rest from reference TRBV7-2 and TRBJ2-5, the complete variable domain is GAGVSQSPSNKVTEKGKDVELRCDPISGHTALYWYRQSLGQGLEFLIYFQGNSAPDKSGLPSDRFSAERTGGSVSTLTIQRTQQEDSAVYLCASSSKETQYFGPGTRLLVL.

Here the CDR3 reads CASSFRDSLGTQYF. Written as DNA, the CDR3 is TGTGCCAGCAGCTTTCGGGACAGCCTAGGGACCCAGTACTTC. The chain joins TRBV7-6 to TRBJ2-5, with 7 nucleotides matching TRBD1. Germline loops: CDR1 SGHVS, CDR2 FNYEAQ. Losses at the gene ends were 3 bases for V and 7 bases for J; bases not matched to a gene: 8. The CDR3 is 14 amino acids.

The chain uses TRBV20-1 and TRBJ2-5; no firm D call. The CDR3 contains 13 residues. CDR1 is DFQATT, CDR2 SNEGSKA, per germline (reference sequence). Trimming shortened V by 8 bases and J by 3 bases, and 16 bases separated the two germline ends. The CDR3 protein is CSSVLGAKETQYF. CDR3 coding DNA: TGCAGTTCGGTGTTGGGCGCTAAAGAGACCCAGTACTTC.

The chain has TRBV27 and TRBJ1-1, with D possibly matching TRBD1 (6 bases). The CDR3 has 14 residues. Germline CDR1 MNHEY, CDR2 SMNVEV (reference sequence). The V gene lost 2 bases and the J gene lost 5 bases, with 12 bases spanning the gap. CDR3 loop: CASSLQGRETEAFF. The CDR3 region has the DNA TGTGCCAGCAGTTTACAGGGGAGGGAGACTGAAGCTTTCTTT.

This clonotype came up a few times. This chain links TRBV6-2 or TRBV6-3 with TRBJ1-1; D possibly corresponds to TRBD1 (6 bases). Trimming left V 4 bases short and J 1 base short, with 16 bases between. Looked up from germline, CDR1 is MNHEY and CDR2 is SVGEGT. The CDR3 is 16 amino acids. CDR3 protein: CASSSPPGAGNTEAFF. CDR3 nucleotides: TGTGCCAGCAGTTCCCCCCCGGGGGCAGGGAACACTGAAGCTTTCTTT.

This clonotype turned up a few times. The V call is TRBV7-9, the J call TRBJ1-2; the match to TRBD1 covers 7 bases. V dropped 5 bases and J dropped 4; count of bases not matched to a gene: 7. There are 14 residues in the CDR3. The germline gives CDR1 SEHNR, CDR2 FQNEAQ (reference sequence). CDR3 loop: CASSLGQEAYGYTF. In nucleotides, the CDR3 is TGTGCCAGCAGCCTCGGACAGGAGGCCTATGGCTACACCTTC.

This clonotype was detected only once. The chain employs TRBV7-2 and TRBJ2-1, with 10 bases identical to TRBD2. The CDR3 loop spans 15 amino acids. Per germline, CDR1 SGHTA and CDR2 FQGNSA. J lost 2 bases, V lost 4 bases, and 2 bases had no gene match. CDR3 residues: CASSSAGGAYNEQFF. CDR3 nucleotides: TGTGCCAGCAGCTCAGCGGGAGGGGCCTACAATGAGCAGTTCTTC.

This clonotype turned up a few times. This chain uses TRBV27 with TRBJ1-5; TRBD1 agrees at 9 bases. The CDR3 sequence is 14 residues long. Germline CDR1 reads MNHEY; CDR2 reads SMNVEV (reference sequence). The V gene end was trimmed by 6 bases and the J gene end by 4 bases; junction bases not matched to a gene: 4. The CDR3 here is CASSIDRGNQPQHF. For the CDR3, the DNA is TGTGCCAGCAGCATTGACAGGGGGAATCAGCCCCAGCATTTT.

The rearrangement uses TRBV19 and TRBJ2-2; 11 nucleotides line up with TRBD1. CDR1 is LNHDA and CDR2 is SQIVND in the germline V gene (reference sequence). V lost 2 bases to trimming and J lost 5 bases; unmatched junction nucleotides: 7. The CDR3 loop spans 17 amino acids. CDR3 loop: CASSIPGQGARTGELFF. CDR3 bases: TGTGCCAGTAGTATACCCGGACAGGGGGCGCGTACCGGGGAGCTGTTTTTT.

This clonotype was seen more than once but under ten times. The chain recombines TRBV6-5 with TRBJ1-1; no clear D gene. Germline values: CDR1 MNHEY, CDR2 SVGAGI. V gave up 0 bases and J gave up 3 bases, with 5 bases separating them. The CDR3 contains 13 residues. In DNA, the CDR3 is TGTGCCAGCAGTTACTCAGGGTACACTGAAGCTTTCTTT. Protein sequence: CASSYSGYTEAFF.

This chain links TRBV9 with TRBJ1-3, with D unclear. Germline lookup yields CDR1 SGDLS and CDR2 YYNGEE. Trimming pared 0 bases from V and 4 bases from J, leaving 5 bases between. CDR3 length: 13 amino acids. The CDR3 region has the DNA TGTGCCAGCAGCGTAGATCCGGGAAACACCATATATTTT. It encodes CASSVDPGNTIYF.